This T cell receptor (beta chain) comes out of a study of cytomegalovirus exposure and HLA in healthy donors. Background on the study: The early release's HLA-typed donors yielded 65 million to 85 million unique TCRs.

Remarks on this clone: Its antigen remains unidentified.

CDR1 is MNHEY, CDR2 SVGAGI, per germline. The V end lost 6 bases, the J end lost 0 bases, and 15 bases lay between the germline ends. The CDR3 length is 15 residues. There were likely unrecorded immune exposures, though donors were nominally healthy when sampled. Study-level findings and limits: A later analysis by the authors found several of the most significant clusters apparently linked to common viral pathogens.

Primers: 60 Vbeta forward and 13 Jbeta reverse. In the original analysis: Later, an analysis found some 80 million unique TCR beta chains, and 10 million to 11 million of these were shared. Measured with immunoSEQ multiplex PCR; TCRdb has only the in-frame clones, and not every one. V and J calls and clone size follow that table, whereas D and trimming were derived from the DNA. The sample contains about 210,000 clones, around 80% of which appear only once. V usage is TRBV6-5 and J usage is TRBJ2-7; weak D call: TRBD2 (7 bases). Sequences were obtained from PBMCs. The source is a boy between 10 and 17 years old in good health and CMV-seronegative. In DNA, the CDR3 is TGTGCCAGCAGACCTCGGGGGGCTCGCTCCTACGAGCAGTACTTC. Translated: CASRPRGARSYEQYF.